The 28 T cell receptor beta chains below were found in one sample sequenced in a study of molecular identifiers for immune sequencing clone quantification. MiXCR, applied by TCRdb to the PCR reads, yields one record per CDR3 protein. The sample includes more than 450,000 distinct CDR3 sequences, around a fifth of them seen just once. The sequencing sample was made of naive CD8+ T cells from blood, with Jurkat cell RNA spiked in. Regarding subset: FACS-sorted CD8+CD4-CCR7+CD45RA+ naive T cells. The source is a human donor in good health. Some libraries in this study had Jurkat cell RNA spiked in.

There are a few counts of this clonotype. V is TRBV7-3 and J is TRBJ2-1; 8 bases are shared with TRBD2. Trimming cost V 8 bases and J 6 bases; bases outside gene matches: 3. From germline, CDR1 is SGHTA and CDR2 FQGTGA. The CDR3 covers 12 residues. In DNA, the CDR3 is TGTGCCAGCGCCCTAGCGGGCAATGAGCAGTTCTTC. Translation gives CASALAGNEQFF.

Regarding this clonotype: Sequence at one end of the junction differs from germline and may be a read error. V is TRBV29-1 and J is TRBJ1-1; D gene ambiguous. Looked up from germline, CDR1 is SQVTM and CDR2 is ANQGSEA. The CDR3 contains 11 residues. The DNA of the CDR3 is TGCAACGTTGTGGGCGCAGGTGAAGCTTTCTTT. It translates to CNVVGAGEAFF.

There are many counts of this clonotype. The chain links TRBV4-3 to TRBJ2-7, with D unclear. The CDR3 has 12 amino acids. Trimming stripped 0 bases from V and 7 bases from J, with 7 bases between. Germline CDR1 and CDR2: LGHNA and YSLEER. Written as DNA, the CDR3 is TGCGCCAGCAGCCAAGATCTAGGGGAGCAGTACTTC. This sequence encodes CASSQDLGEQYF.

This chain uses TRBV5-6 with TRBJ2-3; TRBD2 agrees at 14 bases. Trimming cost V 3 bases and J 2 bases; bases outside gene matches: 17. This CDR3 has 21 amino acids. Per germline, CDR1 SGHDT and CDR2 YYEEEE. As DNA, the CDR3 is TGTGCCAGCAGCTCATACTCCGGACTAGCGGGGGGTCACCCTTTCACAGATACGCAGTATTTT. Its translation is CASSSYSGLAGGHPFTDTQYF.

This clonotype was seen a single time. This CDR3 fails to terminate in the conserved phenylalanine or tryptophan, so it likely reflects a read error. This chain links TRBV12-3 or TRBV12-4 with TRBJ1-1; D not resolved. This CDR3 contains 11 residues. The CDR3, as DNA: TGTGCCAGCAGCTTAGCAAAAGAAGCTTTCCTT. Translated: CASSLAKEAFL.

Points on this clonotype: Compared with germline, one end of the junction differs, possibly owing to a read error. The rearrangement joins TRBV5-3 to TRBJ1-5; D gene ambiguous. TRBV5-3 is annotated as an ORF whose role is uncertain. CDR3 length equals 13 residues. CDR3 in DNA: TGTGCCAGCAGCTTGAGGGAAAATCAGCCCCAGCATTTT. Translation gives CASSLRENQPQHF.

This clonotype was recorded only once. V and J are TRBV20-1 and TRBJ2-1; 14 positions agree with TRBD2. The CDR3 loop spans 22 amino acids. Trimming cost V 4 bases and J 3 bases; bases outside gene matches: 23. Germline CDR1 reads DFQATT; CDR2 reads SNEGSKA (reference sequence). CDR3 sequence reads: CSATNDGKSGTSGGALYNEQFF. In DNA, the CDR3 is TGCAGTGCTACCAACGACGGGAAATCCGGGACTAGCGGGGGTGCCCTCTACAATGAGCAGTTCTTC.

This chain joins TRBV5-1 and TRBJ1-1; D possibly corresponds to TRBD1 (5 bases). The CDR3 spans 13 residues. With 0 bases removed from V and 7 bases from J, the gap between germline ends came to 10 bases. The germline gives CDR1 SGHRS, CDR2 YFSETQ. The CDR3 coding sequence is TGCGCCAGCAGCTTGGATGGGACCCTTGAAGCTTTCTTT. It specifies CASSLDGTLEAFF.

This clonotype has just a few counts. J is TRBJ2-1 and V is TRBV19, with 11 positions matching TRBD2. There are 15 residues in the CDR3. Unmatched junction bases numbered 3, after V lost 4 bases and J lost 4 bases. CDR1 is LNHDA and CDR2 is SQIVND in the germline V gene (reference sequence). This CDR3 is CASSTTSGIYNEQFF. CDR3 coding DNA: TGTGCCAGTAGTACGACTAGCGGGATTTACAATGAGCAGTTCTTC.

This clonotype was counted between two and nine times. The chain is built from TRBV23-1 and TRBJ2-3, with 10 bases aligning to TRBD2. TRBV23-1 is an ORF, and what it does is uncertain. There are 20 residues in the CDR3. V dropped 0 bases and J dropped 4; count of bases not matched to a gene: 16. The CDR3 sequence is CASSQSRRAGGPLSADTQYF. DNA for the CDR3: TGCGCCAGCAGTCAATCACGCCGAGCGGGAGGGCCACTTTCGGCAGATACGCAGTATTTT.

The chain employs TRBV11-2 and TRBJ1-2; D unclear. Trimming shortened V by 5 bases and J by 4 bases, and 11 bases separated the two germline ends. The CDR3 has 13 amino acids. Per germline, CDR1 SGHAT and CDR2 FQNNGV. In nucleotides, the CDR3 is TGTGCCAGCAGCCCCTCCGAGATCTATGGCTACACCTTC. Translating gives CASSPSEIYGYTF.

The chain is built from TRBV4-3 and TRBJ2-5, with a tentative D call TRBD1 (5 bases). CDR1 is LGHNA, CDR2 YSLEER, per germline. The CDR3 is made up of 17 amino acids. The V end was cut by 0 bases, the J end by 3 bases, with 17 bases between. In nucleotides, the CDR3 is TGCGCCAGCAGCCAAGATTGGCCAGGGTTGGAAAAAGAGACCCAGTACTTC. This gives the protein CASSQDWPGLEKETQYF.

To note about this clonotype: This may be a read error: a much more frequent sequence differs by one nucleotide. The gene calls are TRBV7-2 and TRBJ2-1, with D possibly being TRBD2 (5 bases). The V gene's germline CDR1 is SGHTA and CDR2 FQGNSA. Deletions cut 2 bases from V and 3 bases from J, with 17 bases between. The CDR3 totals 17 residues. This CDR3 reads CASSLLVAGVHYNEQFF. As DNA, the CDR3 is TGTGCCAGCAGCTTATTAGTCGCCGGGGTACACTACAATGAGCAGTTCTTC.

This chain links TRBV20-1 with TRBJ2-7, with TRBD2 matching 12 bases. After removal of 3 bases from V and 4 bases from J, the junction contained 4 bases not matched to a gene. The CDR3 totals 14 residues. Germline CDR1 reads DFQATT; CDR2 reads SNEGSKA (reference sequence). The CDR3 DNA follows: TGCAGTGCTAGGGGACTAGCGGGTATATACGAGCAGTACTTC. This codes for CSARGLAGIYEQYF.

As concerns this clonotype: One junction end disagrees with the germline gene, perhaps due to a read error. V usage is TRBV13 and J usage is TRBJ2-5; 8 positions agree with TRBD2. Germline lookup yields CDR1 PRHDT and CDR2 FYEKMQ (reference sequence). The CDR3 is 16 amino acids. The DNA for the CDR3 is TGTGCCTGCAGCTTATCCCGGGGGGGCCGAGAGGAGACCCAGTACTTC. Encoded protein: CACSLSRGGREETQYF.

The rearrangement uses TRBV6-1 and TRBJ1-6; weak D call: TRBD1 (6 bases). In germline, CDR1 is MNHNS, CDR2 SASEGT. Deletions cut 9 bases from V and 10 bases from J, with 13 bases between. The CDR3 runs to 12 residues. CDR3 amino acids: CASLQGGSPLHF. The CDR3, as DNA: TGTGCCAGTCTACAGGGCGGGTCACCCCTCCACTTT.

The rearrangement joins TRBV19 to TRBJ2-7; 7 bases map to TRBD2. The germline gives CDR1 LNHDA, CDR2 SQIVND (reference sequence). Unmatched junction bases numbered 5, after V lost 4 bases and J lost 2 bases. This CDR3 is 14 amino acids long. The CDR3 spells CASSTSGAAYEQYF. DNA for the CDR3: TGTGCCAGTAGTACTAGCGGAGCAGCCTACGAGCAGTACTTC.

The chain combines TRBV13 with TRBJ2-7, with a possible D match to TRBD2 (6 bases). Trimming cost V 2 bases and J 4 bases, with 15 bases left between them. This CDR3 contains 15 residues. Germline V lookup: CDR1 PRHDT, CDR2 FYEKMQ (reference sequence). The DNA of the CDR3 is TGTGCCAGCAGCTTATTCGGTGGGGCGGGGTACGAGCAGTACTTC. Residues: CASSLFGGAGYEQYF.

The CDR3 sequence: CASSQDIGGPNEKLFF. The CDR3 region has the DNA TGTGCCAGCAGCCAAGATATAGGGGGACCTAATGAAAAACTGTTTTTT. The J gene is TRBJ1-4, the V gene TRBV3-1; D perhaps matches TRBD1 (6 bases). CDR3 size: 16 residues. From germline, CDR1 is LGHDT and CDR2 YNNKEL (reference sequence). Trimming took off 0 bases at V and 3 bases at J, with 11 bases between the two ends.

Notes on this clonotype: This likely traces to a read error, being one base from a far larger clone. The CDR3 spells CASSPVGYERYF. In nucleotides, the CDR3 is TGTGCCAGCAGCCCGGTAGGCTACGAGCGGTACTTC. The chain combines TRBV7-9 with TRBJ2-7; D gene uncertain. The CDR3 extends over 12 amino acids. Germline lookup yields CDR1 SEHNR and CDR2 FQNEAQ (reference sequence).

This clonotype was detected a few times. The chain recombines TRBV28 with TRBJ2-7; D not resolved. This CDR3 comprises 17 residues. V was pared by 3 bases and J by 2 bases, with 20 bases between. The germline V gene encodes CDR1 MDHEN and CDR2 SYDVKM. CDR3 DNA: TGTGCCAGCAGTTTCTCACTTACCGTGGCAGCAACCTACGAGCAGTACTTC. This gives the protein CASSFSLTVAATYEQYF.

This clonotype was seen ten or more times. A read error may produce the germline difference seen at one junction end. This chain joins TRBV6-2 or TRBV6-3 and TRBJ1-1; D uncertain. Germline V gives CDR1 MNHEY, CDR2 SVGEGT. The length of the CDR3 is 11 residues. This chain's CDR3 is CASSYPTLTRF. The CDR3 DNA sequence: TGTGCCAGCAGTTACCCTACTTTGACCCGCTTT.

The table lists this clonotype with a few counts. The chain recombines TRBV24-1 with TRBJ1-1, with D possibly TRBD1 on 5 matching bases. CDR1 is KGHDR and CDR2 is SFDVKD in the germline V gene. The CDR3 consists of 13 residues. V shed 4 bases and J shed 8 bases, with 13 bases lying between them. The CDR3 reads CATSDMGREEAFF. In DNA, the CDR3 is TGTGCCACCAGTGACATGGGACGGGAAGAAGCTTTCTTT.

This clonotype was counted once. With a much larger clone just one base away, this may be a read error. V usage is TRBV5-4 and J usage is TRBJ2-5; 9 nucleotides line up with TRBD1. Germline CDR1 is SGHNT and CDR2 is YYREEE (reference sequence). The CDR3 consists of 15 residues. V lost 4 bases, J lost 7 bases, and 11 bases stayed unmatched. CDR3 in amino acids: CASSVNRGRVGTQYF. The CDR3 nucleotides are TGTGCCAGCAGCGTGAACAGGGGGCGCGTAGGGACCCAGTACTTC.

The table lists this clonotype with a few counts. The chain couples TRBV2 to TRBJ1-2; D gene ambiguous. V was trimmed by 3 bases and J by 2 bases, leaving 13 bases between them. Germline values: CDR1 SNHLY, CDR2 FYNNEI. The CDR3 runs 15 residues. The chain's CDR3 is CASSDEAGLNYGYTF. In DNA form, the CDR3 reads TGTGCCAGCAGTGATGAGGCAGGTCTAAACTATGGCTACACCTTC.

This chain connects TRBV7-9 to TRBJ2-4, with D perhaps TRBD1 (6 bases). Per germline, CDR1 SEHNR and CDR2 FQNEAQ (reference sequence). This CDR3 spans 15 amino acids. Trimming pared 5 bases from V and 2 bases from J, leaving 13 bases between. CDR3 sequence: CASSLRGGTKNIQYF. DNA for the CDR3: TGTGCCAGCAGCCTAAGAGGGGGAACCAAAAACATTCAGTACTTC.

This chain connects TRBV27 to TRBJ2-7; either TRBD1 or TRBD2 may supply D (5 bases each). Trimming shortened V by 6 bases and J by 2 bases, and 17 bases separated the two germline ends. This CDR3 comprises 15 residues. CDR1 MNHEY and CDR2 SMNVEV come from the germline V gene (reference sequence). The CDR3 loop reads CASRGDEKVPYEQYF. CDR3 nucleotide sequence: TGTGCCAGCAGGGGGGATGAAAAGGTTCCCTACGAGCAGTACTTC.

CDR3 DNA: TGTGCCAGCAGTCCGACCCAAACAGGGTACGAGCAGTACTTC. Protein product: CASSPTQTGYEQYF. The rearrangement links TRBV27 to TRBJ2-7; D is perhaps TRBD1 (6 bases). Per the germline V gene, CDR1 is MNHEY and CDR2 is SMNVEV (reference sequence). The V end lost 5 bases, the J end lost 4 bases, and 15 bases lay between the germline ends. The CDR3 sequence is 14 residues long.